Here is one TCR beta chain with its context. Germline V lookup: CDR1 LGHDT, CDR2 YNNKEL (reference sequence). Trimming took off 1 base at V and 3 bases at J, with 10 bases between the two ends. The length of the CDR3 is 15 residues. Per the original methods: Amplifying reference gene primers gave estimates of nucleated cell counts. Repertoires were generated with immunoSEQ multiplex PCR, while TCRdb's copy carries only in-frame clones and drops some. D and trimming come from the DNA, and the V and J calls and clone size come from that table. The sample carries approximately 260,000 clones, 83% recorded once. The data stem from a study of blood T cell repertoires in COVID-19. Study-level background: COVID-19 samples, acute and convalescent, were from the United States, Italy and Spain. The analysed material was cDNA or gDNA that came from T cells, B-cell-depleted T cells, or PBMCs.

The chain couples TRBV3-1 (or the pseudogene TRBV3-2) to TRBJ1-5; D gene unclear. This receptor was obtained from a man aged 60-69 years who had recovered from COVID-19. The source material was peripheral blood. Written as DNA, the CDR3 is TGTGCCAGCAGCCAAGGTCCGGGATTCAATCAGCCCCAGCATTTT. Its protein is CASSQGPGFNQPQHF.